This is a list of T cell receptor beta chains from one sample in a study of blood T cell repertoires in COVID-19. Assay used: immunoSEQ multiplex PCR; TCRdb lists only in-frame clones, some missing. Counted here are about 83,000 clones, around 87% occurring once; the ten biggest clones make up 7.5% to 9.5%. Source material: peripheral blood. Every receptor here comes from a man aged 80 or over with active or convalescent COVID-19. The CDR3 runs from the conserved cysteine through the conserved F or W. A D gene is named only where the DNA matches it firmly. Some rows mark clone size as missing; the rest say once, few, many or name a class of expanded clone.

J gene,clone size,D gene,V gene,CDR3 DNA,CDR3 protein
TRBJ1-1,-,TRBD1,TRBV15,TGTGCCACCAGCAGAAAAGGACAGGGGGGCACTGAAGCTTTCTTT,CATSRKGQGGTEAFF
TRBJ1-5,-,-,TRBV19,TGTGCCAGTAGTATAGATCTCGGGCCCCAGGGGCCCCAGCATTTT,CASSIDLGPQGPQHF
TRBJ1-5,-,-,TRBV7-2,TGTGCCAGCAGCTTCGAGAGCAATCAGCCCCAGCATTTT,CASSFESNQPQHF
TRBJ1-2,-,-,TRBV29-1,TGCAGCGTTGAAGCAGGGAGGAGCGGCTACACCTTC,CSVEAGRSGYTF
TRBJ2-1,-,TRBD1,TRBV5-1,TGCGCCAGCAGCGCACGGACAGGGGGAGACTACAATGAGCAGTTCTTC,CASSARTGGDYNEQFF
TRBJ1-1,-,-,TRBV3-1/TRBV3-2,TGTGCCAGCAGCCAACGCTTCAGCACTGAAGCTTTCTTT,CASSQRFSTEAFF
TRBJ1-1,few,TRBD1,TRBV6-2/TRBV6-3,TGTGCCAGCAGTTACTCGGGACAGGGGAACACTGAAGCTTTCTTT,CASSYSGQGNTEAFF
TRBJ2-1,-,TRBD2,TRBV4-2,TGTGCCAGCAGCCGGGCGGGAGTTACCTACAATGAGCAGTTCTTC,CASSRAGVTYNEQFF
TRBJ1-3,-,-,TRBV11-2,TGTGCCAGCAGCTTAAGGGGCAGCCGAATCTCTGGAAACACCATATATTTT,CASSLRGSRISGNTIYF
TRBJ2-5,-,TRBD1,TRBV5-4,TGTGCCAGCACCAAAGGGACAGAAGAGACCCAGTACTTC,CASTKGTEETQYF
TRBJ2-1,-,TRBD1,TRBV2,TGTGCCAGCAGGGGCGAGACAGGGTACAGGAATGAGCAGTTCTTC,CASRGETGYRNEQFF
TRBJ1-1,-,TRBD1,TRBV19,TGTGCCAGTAGTGCGGAGCAGGGGGACACTGAAGCTTTCTTT,CASSAEQGDTEAFF
TRBJ1-1,-,-,TRBV5-1,TGCGCCAGCAGCTTGGATGGAGGTGGCTTAGAAGCTTTCTTT,CASSLDGGGLEAFF
TRBJ2-3,-,TRBD2,TRBV14,TGTGCCAGCAGTCCTGGACTAGGGAGCACAGATACGCAGTATTTT,CASSPGLGSTDTQYF
TRBJ2-5,few,TRBD1,TRBV9,TGTGCCAGCAGCGGAGGGATCGGACAGGGCCAAGAGACCCAGTACTTC,CASSGGIGQGQETQYF
TRBJ1-4,-,-,TRBV20-1,TGCAGTGCTAGTCGCCCGACACAGGCTAATGAAAAACTGTTTTTT,CSASRPTQANEKLFF
TRBJ2-3,-,-,TRBV6-6,TGTGCCAGCCTCCACCGGTATACGCAGTATTTT,CASLHRYTQYF
TRBJ1-3,-,-,TRBV6-5,TGTGCCAGCAGTTACGACAGCCCGTACTCTGGAAACACCATATATTTT,CASSYDSPYSGNTIYF
TRBJ1-1,-,-,TRBV28,TGTGCCAGCAGTTTTTCGGGACTTTCCAAAACGGGCACTGAAGCTTTCTTT,CASSFSGLSKTGTEAFF
TRBJ1-5,few,-,TRBV4-1,TGCGCCAGCAGCCAAGATCTTTTGCCGCGGGGGGGCAGGGGTGGCAATCAGCCCCAGCATTTT,CASSQDLLPRGGRGGNQPQHF
TRBJ1-1,once,TRBD1,TRBV7-8,TGTGCCAGCAGCTTAGGCCCGTCCGGGACAGGGCCTGAAGCTTTCTTT,CASSLGPSGTGPEAFF
TRBJ2-1,once,-,TRBV28,TGTGCCAGCAGTTTTAACAATGAGCAGTTCTTC,CASSFNNEQFF
TRBJ2-1,-,-,TRBV18,TGTGCCAGCTCATTTCCGACAGGATTAATAGTGAATGAGCAGTTCTTC,CASSFPTGLIVNEQFF
TRBJ1-3,-,-,TRBV28,TGTGCCAGCATCCGGGTGATACGCTCTGGAAACACCATATATTTT,CASIRVIRSGNTIYF
TRBJ1-4,-,TRBD1,TRBV19,TGTGCCAGTAGAAAAAAGGGACAGGGAAAAGTTGAACTGTTTTTT,CASRKKGQGKVELFF
TRBJ1-1,-,-,TRBV11-2,TGTGCCAGCAGCTCGTCCCGAAGTCGAGGAAAAGCTTTCTTT,CASSSSRSRGKAFF
TRBJ2-5,-,-,TRBV19,TGTGCCAGTAGTATACGACAGGCTGAGACCCAGTACTTC,CASSIRQAETQYF
TRBJ2-4,-,-,TRBV6-1,TGTGCCAGCAGTGAGGAGCCTCGGAGAGACATTCAGTACTTC,CASSEEPRRDIQYF
TRBJ2-1,-,-,TRBV6-1,TGTGCCAGCAGTGGTGGGGGGGCCCCCATGCACAATGAGCAGTTCTTC,CASSGGGAPMHNEQFF
TRBJ1-1,-,-,TRBV2,TGTGCCAGCAGTGAAATGGGGCCGGATGAAGCTTTCTTT,CASSEMGPDEAFF
TRBJ2-3,-,-,TRBV5-4,TGTGCCAGCAGCTTGGCGGGGAGAACAGATACGCAGTATTTT,CASSLAGRTDTQYF
TRBJ1-1,-,-,TRBV19,TGTGCCAGTAGTATCGTGGGACTCGGCACTGAAGCTTTCTTT,CASSIVGLGTEAFF
TRBJ1-1,-,-,TRBV19,TGTGCCAGTAGATCACAGATGAACACTGAAGCTTTCTTT,CASRSQMNTEAFF
TRBJ1-2,-,TRBD1,TRBV4-1,TGCGCCAGCAGCCAAGCGGACAGGGGTAACTATGGCTACACCTTC,CASSQADRGNYGYTF
TRBJ1-3,-,-,TRBV19,TGTGCCAGTACCCAACAGGGTACTGGAAACACCATATATTTT,CASTQQGTGNTIYF
TRBJ2-3,few,TRBD1,TRBV10-3,TGTGCCATCAGTTCTGGACAGGGGGATACGCAGTATTTT,CAISSGQGDTQYF
TRBJ2-1,-,TRBD2,TRBV9,TGTGCCAGCAGCGTGTCTAGCGGCAATGAGCAGTTCTTC,CASSVSSGNEQFF
TRBJ1-6,-,TRBD1,TRBV27,TGTGCCAGCAGTTCAACCTGGGACAGGGCAAATTCACCCCTCCACTTT,CASSSTWDRANSPLHF
TRBJ2-2,-,TRBD2,TRBV30,TGTGCCTGGAGTACCGGACCGGGAGGGGCCGGGGAGCTGTTTTTT,CAWSTGPGGAGELFF
TRBJ2-1,-,TRBD2,TRBV5-4,TGTGCCAGCAGCTCTAGCGGCTCCTACAATGAGCAGTTCTTC,CASSSSGSYNEQFF
TRBJ2-3,-,TRBD2,TRBV9,TGTGCCAGCAGAGAAAGTGGACTAGCAACAGATACGCAGTATTTT,CASRESGLATDTQYF
TRBJ2-5,once,TRBD2,TRBV5-1,TGCGCCAGCAGCTTGGGGGGACTAGCGGGTCGAGAGACCCAGTACTTC,CASSLGGLAGRETQYF
TRBJ2-3,-,TRBD1,TRBV7-9,TGTGCCAGCAGACCCGGACAGGAGAGGGTAGATACGCAGTATTTT,CASRPGQERVDTQYF
TRBJ1-2,-,-,TRBV24-1,TGTGCCACCAGTGACTCGGCAACACCTCGGGTCGGCTACACCTTC,CATSDSATPRVGYTF
TRBJ2-5,-,-,TRBV7-9,TGTGCCAGCAGCTTAAACACAGGGAACCAAGAGACCCAGTACTTC,CASSLNTGNQETQYF
TRBJ2-3,-,-,TRBV24-1,TGTGCCACCAGTGATTCACATACTAGGACAGATACGCAGTATTTT,CATSDSHTRTDTQYF
TRBJ2-1,-,TRBD1,TRBV24-1,TGTGCCACCAGTGACCTGGGACAGGGGTCTGATGAGCAGTTCTTC,CATSDLGQGSDEQFF
TRBJ2-3,-,-,TRBV6-6,TGTGCCAGCAGTTACAGCGTACAGGGAGGCACAGATACGCAGTATTTT,CASSYSVQGGTDTQYF
TRBJ2-1,-,-,TRBV7-2,TGTGCCAGCAGCTTAGAACGACAGGCATACAATGAGCAGTTCTTC,CASSLERQAYNEQFF
TRBJ2-3,-,TRBD2,TRBV11-2,TGTGCCAGCAGGGGTAGGGAAGCGAAGCGGGGCCCCGCAGGTGATACGCAGTATTTT,CASRGREAKRGPAGDTQYF
TRBJ1-6,-,TRBD1,TRBV3-1/TRBV3-2,TGTGCCAGCAGCCAAGAGACACAGGGGAGTTCACCCCTCCACTTT,CASSQETQGSSPLHF
TRBJ2-2,-,-,TRBV24-1,TGTGCCACCAGTGGCGGCGCGAACACCGGGGAGCTGTTTTTT,CATSGGANTGELFF
TRBJ1-1,-,-,TRBV12-5,TGTGCTAGTGGCCAAACAAGGAACACTGAAGCTTTCTTT,CASGQTRNTEAFF
TRBJ1-1,-,-,TRBV11-2,TGTGCCAGCAGCAACCCGTGGGGGGGAACTGAAGCTTTCTTT,CASSNPWGGTEAFF